The clone carrying this T cell receptor beta chain was found once. The source of the sample is a study of blood T cell repertoires in COVID-19. Across the whole study: Sites in the United States, Italy and Spain provided acute and convalescent COVID-19 samples.

Measured with immunoSEQ multiplex PCR; TCRdb has only the in-frame clones, and not every one. Of about 140,000 clones in the sample, 70% to 80% were seen once. This TCR derives from a man in his fifties or sixties with acute or convalescent COVID-19. Source material: peripheral blood.

The DNA of the CDR3 is TGTGCCTGGAGTTGGAGGGGTGAAGCTTTCTTT. Translation: CAWSWRGEAFF. The chain has TRBV30 and TRBJ1-1; maybe TRBD1 (5 bases). V shed 2 bases and J shed 7 bases, with 8 bases lying between them. This CDR3 is built from 11 residues. CDR1 GTSNPN and CDR2 SVGIG come from the germline V gene (reference sequence). The variable domain in full, with the rest retrieved from reference TRBV30 and TRBJ1-1, is SQTIHQWPATLVQPVGSPLSLECTVEGTSNPNLYWYRQAAGRGLQLLFYSVGIGQISSEVPQNLSASRPQDRQFILSSKKLLLSDSGFYLCAWSWRGEAFFGQGTRLTVV.